This passage covers 10 T cell receptor beta chains from one sample sequenced in a study of cytomegalovirus exposure and HLA in healthy donors. With 60 Vbeta and 13 Jbeta primers, the PCR was carried out. The assay was immunoSEQ multiplex PCR, and TCRdb's table has in-frame clones only and misses some. The profile covers 120,000 to 150,000 clones, with roughly 82% appearing a single time and nearly 3.5% taken by the ten largest. The sequencing input was PBMCs. These receptors all come from a male donor in good health and CMV-seronegative.

In its sample, this clone was seen once. The chain combines TRBV9 with TRBJ2-2; 7 bases line up with TRBD2. The germline CDR1 and CDR2 sequences are SGDLS and YYNGEE. With 0 bases clipped from V and 0 bases from J, the junction kept 8 bases outside the gene matches. The CDR3 contains 18 residues. The CDR3 nucleotides read TGTGCCAGCAGCGTAGGGGAGGGCCGGCTACCGAACACCGGGGAGCTGTTTTTT. Translating gives CASSVGEGRLPNTGELFF.

DNA of the CDR3: TGTGCCAGCAGCCAGACAACCGGGACTATCACCGGGGAGCTGTTTTTT. Translated, it gives CASSQTTGTITGELFF. This rearrangement joins TRBV4-2 to TRBJ2-2; 7 bases agree with TRBD2. V gave up 3 bases and J gave up 4 bases; unmatched junction bases: 8. The CDR3 has 16 residues. The germline gives CDR1 LGHNA, CDR2 YNFKEQ.

The rearrangement joins TRBV19 to TRBJ2-2, with 9 positions matching TRBD2. Germline assignment: CDR1 LNHDA and CDR2 SQIVND (reference sequence). Germline trimming cut 3 bases from V and 7 bases from J; bases unmatched to any gene: 6. The CDR3 totals 15 residues. The chain's CDR3 is CASSIQTSGLGELFF. DNA for the CDR3: TGTGCCAGTAGTATCCAAACTAGCGGGCTCGGGGAGCTGTTTTTT.

This chain uses TRBV7-8 with TRBJ1-1; 7 positions match TRBD1. The length of the CDR3 is 17 residues. V was pared by 4 bases and J by 2 bases, with 13 bases of the junction left unmatched. The V gene's germline CDR1 is SGHVS and CDR2 FQNEAQ. The CDR3 is CASSSRSGTAINTEAFF. CDR3 in DNA: TGTGCCAGCAGCTCCCGCTCTGGGACAGCCATAAACACTGAAGCTTTCTTT.

The rearrangement joins TRBV5-8 to TRBJ2-2; D is perhaps TRBD1 (6 bases). V gave up 5 bases and J gave up 6 bases, with 8 bases separating them. CDR1 and CDR2 from the germline V gene are SGHTS and YDEGEE. This CDR3 spans 12 amino acids. Written as DNA, the CDR3 is TGTGCCAGCAGGAGGGGGTCCGGGGAGCTGTTTTTT. Protein: CASRRGSGELFF.

This rearrangement joins TRBV6-6 to TRBJ2-1; 10 positions agree with TRBD2. V was clipped by 11 bases and J by 5 bases; unmatched bases: 9. The CDR3 has 14 amino acids. The germline V gene has CDR1 MNHNY and CDR2 SVGAGI (reference sequence). The CDR3 sequence is CAHARTSGDNEQFF. CDR3 coding DNA: TGTGCCCACGCCCGGACTAGCGGAGACAATGAGCAGTTCTTC.

The rearrangement uses TRBV30 and TRBJ2-3; D not resolved. Trimming cost V 0 bases and J 6 bases, with 10 bases left between them. Looked up from germline, CDR1 is GTSNPN and CDR2 is SVGIG (reference sequence). The CDR3 runs to 13 residues. The CDR3 here is CAWSVLISDTQYF. CDR3 nucleotide sequence: TGTGCCTGGAGTGTCCTTATTTCCGATACGCAGTATTTT.

The genes are TRBV19 and TRBJ1-1, with TRBD1 matching 7 bases. CDR1 and CDR2 from the germline V gene are LNHDA and SQIVND (reference sequence). The CDR3 consists of 15 residues. Trimming took 4 bases from V and 8 from J; bases not matched to a gene: 13. The CDR3 DNA reads TGTGCCAGTAGTAGCCCCCGACAGGGCCCAAGCGAAGCTTTCTTT. As protein: CASSSPRQGPSEAFF.

J is TRBJ1-1 and V is TRBV5-6; 7 bases are a match to TRBD1. Per the germline V gene, CDR1 is SGHDT and CDR2 is YYEEEE. This CDR3 has 12 residues. The ends lost 4 bases at V and 8 bases at J; junction bases unmatched: 5. The CDR3 DNA is TGTGCCAGCAGCCTCGGGACAGTAGAAGCTTTCTTT. Encoded protein: CASSLGTVEAFF.

The chain uses TRBV27 and TRBJ2-1, with TRBD2 identical over 14 bases. J gave up 7 bases and V 3 bases, and 11 bases lay outside the gene matches. Germline V gene data show CDR1 as MNHEY and CDR2 as SMNVEV (reference sequence). This CDR3 has 18 amino acids. The CDR3 protein is CASSFEGGWTSGRNEQFF. The CDR3 DNA is TGTGCCAGCAGTTTTGAGGGGGGATGGACTAGCGGGAGGAATGAGCAGTTCTTC.